These 29 T cell receptor beta chains share one sample of origin, sequenced in a study of cytomegalovirus exposure and HLA in healthy donors. The PCR contained 60 Vbeta and 13 Jbeta primers. TCRdb's copy holds only in-frame clones and misses some; the assay was immunoSEQ multiplex PCR. The repertoire includes around 92,000 clones, around 79% of them detected once, and roughly 15% sits in the top ten. Sample: PBMCs. The receptor set was obtained from a woman aged 70-85 years in good health and CMV-seropositive.

V and J are TRBV19 and TRBJ2-7; 11 bases match TRBD1. V lost 6 bases and J lost 4; bases outside the gene matches: 5. Germline V gene lookup returns CDR1 LNHDA and CDR2 SQIVND (reference sequence). The CDR3 has 14 amino acids. The CDR3 bases are TGTGCCAGTAGATCTGGACAGGGGGCGTACGAGCAGTACTTC. Translated: CASRSGQGAYEQYF.

The J gene is TRBJ2-1, the V gene TRBV14, with 9 positions matching TRBD2. J was trimmed by 3 bases and V by 0 bases; bases with no gene match: 6. There are 17 residues in the CDR3. Germline V gene lookup returns CDR1 SGHDN and CDR2 FVKESK. Here the CDR3 reads CASSQDRLAGFYNEQFF. As DNA, the CDR3 is TGTGCCAGCAGCCAAGACCGGCTAGCGGGGTTCTACAATGAGCAGTTCTTC.

This clone has only one observation. V usage is TRBV15 and J usage is TRBJ1-3; D is undetermined. The CDR3 covers 14 residues. Per germline, CDR1 LNHNV and CDR2 YYDKDF (reference sequence). The ends were cut back, 5 bases at V and 2 bases at J, with 10 bases in the middle. CDR3 sequence (DNA): TGTGCCACCAGCGTCGACTCTACTGGAAACACCATATATTTT. Amino acid sequence: CATSVDSTGNTIYF.

Note on this clone: An end of the junction differs from the germline gene, which may be a read error. The CDR3 is CAGSQDIVAKNIQYF. The CDR3 nucleotides read TGCGCCGGCAGCCAAGATATTGTAGCCAAAAACATTCAGTACTTC. V is TRBV4-1 and J is TRBJ2-4; D gene uncertain. The CDR3 contains 15 residues. Germline CDR1 is MGHRA and CDR2 is YSYEKL.

The chain employs TRBV5-1 and TRBJ2-3; tentatively, D is TRBD2 (6 bases). The CDR3 has 14 residues. Germline V gene sequence: CDR1 SGHRS, CDR2 YFSETQ. V lost 0 bases, J lost 4 bases, and 9 bases lay in between. The CDR3 region is CASSLALASDTQYF. The CDR3 nucleotides read TGCGCCAGCAGCTTGGCACTAGCCTCAGATACGCAGTATTTT.

V is TRBV4-1 and J is TRBJ2-7; 8 bases agree with TRBD2. Germline V gives CDR1 MGHRA, CDR2 YSYEKL. This CDR3 spans 15 amino acids. Trimming at V came to 4 bases and at J to 0 bases, leaving 5 bases not matched to a gene. The CDR3 coding sequence is TGCGCCAGCAGCCTGTCCGGGACTAGCTCCTACGAGCAGTACTTC. It yields the protein CASSLSGTSSYEQYF.

This sequence joins TRBV10-3 and TRBJ2-2, with TRBD2 matching 14 bases. J gave up 2 bases and V 6 bases, and 11 bases lay outside the gene matches. Germline V gene data show CDR1 as ENHRY and CDR2 as SYGVKD. The length of the CDR3 is 19 residues. The CDR3 DNA follows: TGTGCCATCAGACCCCCGGGACTAGCGGGGGTCTTTAACACCGGGGAGCTGTTTTTT. Translated, it gives CAIRPPGLAGVFNTGELFF.

The chain has TRBV7-3 and TRBJ2-3; 8 bases align to TRBD2. V was pared by 2 bases and J by 3 bases, with 4 bases of the junction left unmatched. The CDR3 extends over 15 amino acids. Per the germline V gene, CDR1 is SGHTA and CDR2 is FQGTGA. The CDR3 protein is CASSLDRLATDTQYF. The CDR3 DNA reads as TGTGCCAGCAGCTTAGACAGACTAGCGACAGATACGCAGTATTTT. Combining the CDR3 with reference TRBV7-3 and TRBJ2-3 gives the whole variable domain GAGVSQTPSNKVTEKGKYVELRCDPISGHTALYWYRQSLGQGPEFLIYFQGTGAADDSGLPNDRFFAVRPEGSVSTLKIQRTERGDSAVYLCASSLDRLATDTQYFGPGTRLTVL.

In its sample, this clone was seen a few times. DNA for the CDR3: TGCAGCGCCCCGGGGGGTAGCCCCGGGGAGCTGTTTTTT. Residues: CSAPGGSPGELFF. The genes are TRBV29-1 and TRBJ2-2, with 7 bases lining up with TRBD2. V shed 7 bases, J shed 6 bases, and the junction held 8 bases outside the gene matches. Germline V lookup: CDR1 SQVTM, CDR2 ANQGSEA. The CDR3 spans 13 residues.

The chain uses TRBV5-1 and TRBJ1-2; D ambiguous. The CDR3 length is 14 residues. The V end was cut by 0 bases, the J end by 4 bases, with 10 bases between. The V gene's germline CDR1 is SGHRS and CDR2 YFSETQ. CDR3 coding DNA: TGCGCCAGCAGCTTGGGAACGGAGATCTATGGCTACACCTTC. Its protein is CASSLGTEIYGYTF.

The chain recombines TRBV27 with TRBJ2-1, with TRBD2 matching over 9 bases. Germline V lookup: CDR1 MNHEY, CDR2 SMNVEV (reference sequence). This CDR3 region has 17 residues. V gave up 4 bases and J gave up 2 bases; unmatched junction bases: 9. Written as DNA, the CDR3 is TGTGCCAGCAGTTCCTTTAGCGGGGGAGGTACCTACAATGAGCAGTTCTTC. The encoded protein is CASSSFSGGGTYNEQFF.

The chain employs TRBV4-1 and TRBJ2-7; 13 bases agree with TRBD2. With V trimmed by 4 bases and J by 4 bases, 4 bases remained unmatched. The CDR3 is 15 amino acids. Germline assignment: CDR1 MGHRA and CDR2 YSYEKL. The CDR3 bases are TGCGCCAGCAGCCCGGGACTAGCGGGACCATACGAGCAGTACTTC. It encodes CASSPGLAGPYEQYF.

The chain joins TRBV4-3 to TRBJ2-3, with TRBD2 matching over 9 bases. Germline V lookup: CDR1 LGHNA, CDR2 YSLEER. The CDR3 extends over 16 amino acids. V shed 3 bases and J 3 bases; nucleotides not matched to a gene: 7. CDR3: CASSHPAGGRTDTQYF. Written as DNA, the CDR3 is TGCGCCAGCAGCCACCCAGCGGGAGGTCGAACAGATACGCAGTATTTT.

The chain carries TRBV28 and TRBJ1-2, with 9 bases fitting TRBD1. Trimming took 6 bases from V and 4 from J; bases not matched to a gene: 6. CDR3 length equals 14 residues. Germline CDR1 and CDR2: MDHEN and SYDVKM. CDR3 sequence (DNA): TGTGCCAGCAGGATCACAGGGGGCGTCTATGGCTACACCTTC. As protein: CASRITGGVYGYTF.

V and J are TRBV5-1 and TRBJ2-3, with no clear D. The ends were cut back, 4 bases at V and 1 base at J, with 16 bases in the middle. Germline V gene lookup returns CDR1 SGHRS and CDR2 YFSETQ. The CDR3 covers 16 residues. CDR3 loop: CASSPGKALGTDTQYF. For the CDR3, the DNA is TGCGCCAGCAGCCCGGGTAAAGCGCTGGGCACAGATACGCAGTATTTT.

V is TRBV28 and J is TRBJ2-3; D not certain. Germline V gives CDR1 MDHEN, CDR2 SYDVKM. This CDR3 has 16 amino acids. Deletions cut 7 bases from V and 2 bases from J, with 19 bases between. The CDR3 DNA reads as TGTGCCAGCAACTCTCCTTCCACCTCCACCACAGATACGCAGTATTTT. As protein: CASNSPSTSTTDTQYF.

This clone ranks as medium-sized. The V call is TRBV10-3, the J call TRBJ2-6, with 14 bases identical to TRBD2. The CDR3 is 20 amino acids. Trimming removed 8 bases from V and 0 bases from J; junction bases left unmatched: 12. Germline values: CDR1 ENHRY, CDR2 SYGVKD. The CDR3 DNA is TGTGCCATCTCGTGGGGTATGACTAGCGGGAGGGGCTCTGGGGCCAACGTCCTGACTTTC. Its translation: CAISWGMTSGRGSGANVLTF.

The CDR3 loop reads CASSQGQGGIGPQHF. DNA for the CDR3: TGCGCCAGCAGCCAAGGACAGGGTGGGATAGGGCCCCAGCATTTT. This chain links TRBV4-1 with TRBJ1-5; TRBD1 matches 7 bases. V lost 1 base, J lost 9 bases, and 9 bases stayed unmatched. Germline-derived CDR1 and CDR2 are MGHRA and YSYEKL. CDR3 length equals 15 residues.

The chain recombines TRBV7-3 with TRBJ1-1, with D perhaps matching TRBD1 (5 bases). Per germline, CDR1 SGHTA and CDR2 FQGTGA. Trimming took 5 bases from V and 4 from J, leaving 14 bases between them. This CDR3 has 14 amino acids. The CDR3 protein is CASSPGGEGTEAFF. CDR3 nucleotides: TGTGCCAGCAGCCCCGGGGGGGAGGGCACTGAAGCTTTCTTT.

V and J are TRBV4-2 and TRBJ1-2; D is perhaps TRBD1 (6 bases). This CDR3 region has 17 residues. Germline V gene lookup returns CDR1 LGHNA and CDR2 YNFKEQ. With 0 bases removed from V and 3 bases from J, the gap between germline ends came to 17 bases. CDR3 protein: CASSQEGGRAGDYGYTF. The DNA for the CDR3 is TGTGCCAGCAGCCAAGAGGGGGGGCGAGCAGGGGACTATGGCTACACCTTC.

The rearrangement joins TRBV7-9 to TRBJ2-1, with D possibly being TRBD2 (5 bases). Germline CDR1 and CDR2: SEHNR and FQNEAQ (reference sequence). The CDR3 sequence is 14 residues long. V was cut by 1 base and J by 5 bases, with 9 bases left in between. CDR3 DNA: TGTGCCAGCAGCTTAGTGAGAGGGCACAATGAGCAGTTCTTC. Amino acid sequence: CASSLVRGHNEQFF.

As for this clone: Relative to the germline gene, one junction end is altered; a read error may explain this. The chain employs TRBV7-3 and TRBJ1-2; tentative D call: TRBD1 (6 bases). CDR3 length: 14 amino acids. Germline values: CDR1 SGHTA, CDR2 FQGTGA. CDR3 sequence reads: CASSQTGSGYGYIF. The CDR3 nucleotides are TGTGCCAGCAGCCAAACAGGGAGCGGCTATGGCTACATCTTC. Together with reference TRBV7-3 and TRBJ1-2, the CDR3 gives the full variable domain: GAGVSQTPSNKVTEKGKYVELRCDPISGHTALYWYRQSLGQGPEFLIYFQGTGAADDSGLPNDRFFAVRPEGSVSTLKIQRTERGDSAVYLCASSQTGSGYGYIFGSGTRLTVV.

This sequence joins TRBV5-4 and TRBJ2-2, with D perhaps matching TRBD1 (6 bases). Trimming stripped 3 bases from V and 4 bases from J, with 10 bases between. The V gene's germline CDR1 is SGHNT and CDR2 YYREEE (reference sequence). The CDR3 has 14 amino acids. The CDR3 loop is CASSSQGFTGELFF. The CDR3 DNA reads as TGTGCCAGCAGCTCACAGGGCTTCACCGGGGAGCTGTTTTTT.

The V and J genes are TRBV7-2 and TRBJ1-5; D is unclear. CDR1 and CDR2 from the germline V gene are SGHTA and FQGNSA. The CDR3 totals 14 residues. Trimming removed 5 bases at V and 5 bases at J, with 13 bases between. CDR3 amino acids: CASSKRVGDQPQHF. The CDR3 bases are TGTGCCAGCAGCAAACGGGTCGGGGATCAGCCCCAGCATTTT.

The chain couples TRBV5-1 to TRBJ1-1; D might be TRBD1 (5 bases). Germline V CDR1 and CDR2: SGHRS, YFSETQ. The CDR3 loop spans 15 amino acids. V was cut by 4 bases and J by 3 bases, with 16 bases left in between. CDR3 sequence (DNA): TGCGCCAGCAGCCCTAGGGAGGGAGGGGACACTGAAGCTTTCTTT. Translating gives CASSPREGGDTEAFF.

The chain is built from TRBV28 and TRBJ2-1, with 9 bases matching TRBD1. Germline loops: CDR1 MDHEN, CDR2 SYDVKM. V lost 4 bases and J lost 7; bases outside the gene matches: 8. The CDR3 is 15 amino acids. As DNA, the CDR3 is TGTGCCAGCAGTTACCGGGACAGGGTTCGGAATGAGCAGTTCTTC. It codes for CASSYRDRVRNEQFF.

V and J are TRBV18 and TRBJ1-2, with D maybe TRBD1 (6 bases). With 3 bases removed from V and 7 bases from J, the gap between germline ends came to 12 bases. CDR1 is KGHSH and CDR2 is LQKENI in the germline V gene. The CDR3 extends over 13 amino acids. The CDR3 region is CASSPQGSSGYTF. In nucleotides, the CDR3 is TGTGCCAGCTCACCCCAGGGGAGTAGTGGCTACACCTTC.

The chain couples TRBV6-5 to TRBJ2-7; TRBD1 agrees at 9 bases. V was clipped by 0 bases and J by 3 bases; unmatched bases: 3. The CDR3 totals 15 residues. From germline, CDR1 is MNHEY and CDR2 SVGAGI. CDR3 sequence: CASSYSGTGLYEQYF. In nucleotides, the CDR3 is TGTGCCAGCAGTTACTCAGGGACAGGGCTCTACGAGCAGTACTTC.

The CDR3 DNA reads TGTGCCAGCAGCTTAGGCACAGGGGGCTCCTACGAGCAGTACTTC. Its protein is CASSLGTGGSYEQYF. The chain combines TRBV7-2 with TRBJ2-7, with 8 bases that match TRBD1. CDR3 length: 15 amino acids. The junction had 2 bases not matched to a gene; V was cut back by 1 base and J by 0 bases. CDR1 SGHTA and CDR2 FQGNSA come from the germline V gene.